Following are 27 T cell receptor beta chains from one sample sequenced in a study of T cell responses to AZD1222 COVID-19 vaccine. TCRdb keeps only in-frame clones here, not all; method: immunoSEQ multiplex PCR. The table has fewer than 200,000 clones, over 85% seen once; the top ten hold around 3.6%. The sample was peripheral blood, taken 28 days after the second dose of the MenACWY control vaccine. These receptors originate from an adult who received the MenACWY meningococcal vaccine as a control.

The rearrangement links TRBV28 to TRBJ1-5, with 9 positions matching TRBD1. The CDR3 sequence is 15 residues long. In germline, CDR1 is MDHEN, CDR2 SYDVKM. V was pared by 5 bases and J by 6 bases, with 8 bases of the junction left unmatched. The CDR3 nucleotides read TGTGCCAGCAGTCCGCCCGGGACAGGGTCTCAGCCCCAGCATTTT. Its translation is CASSPPGTGSQPQHF. Drawing the rest from reference TRBV28 and TRBJ1-5, the complete variable domain is DVKVTQSSRYLVKRTGEKVFLECVQDMDHENMFWYRQDPGLGLRLIYFSYDVKMKEKGDIPEGYSVSREKKERFSLILESASTNQTSMYLCASSPPGTGSQPQHFGDGTRLSIL.

The gene calls are TRBV10-3 and TRBJ1-2; D is possibly TRBD1 (6 bases). This CDR3 spans 15 amino acids. Germline CDR1 ENHRY, CDR2 SYGVKD. The ends were cut back, 0 bases at V and 4 bases at J, with 12 bases in the middle. CDR3: CAISESGRGSYGYTF. The CDR3 DNA is TGTGCCATCAGTGAGTCGGGCAGGGGCTCCTATGGCTACACCTTC.

This chain connects TRBV5-6 to TRBJ1-2; tentatively, D is TRBD1 (5 bases). Trimming removed 0 bases at V and 0 bases at J, with 9 bases between. This CDR3 contains 15 residues. Germline CDR1 is SGHDT and CDR2 is YYEEEE. The CDR3 reads CASSLVRGANYGYTF. The DNA of the CDR3 is TGTGCCAGCAGCTTGGTTAGAGGGGCTAACTATGGCTACACCTTC.

This chain uses TRBV14 with TRBJ2-7; D possibly corresponds to TRBD2 (6 bases). CDR1 is SGHDN, CDR2 FVKESK, per germline. The CDR3 length is 12 residues. V was pared by 7 bases and J by 3 bases, with 10 bases between. The chain's CDR3 is CASISGDYEQYF. The CDR3 DNA is TGTGCCAGCATCTCGGGAGACTACGAGCAGTACTTC.

The genes are TRBV19 and TRBJ1-2; D is undetermined. The CDR3 is 16 amino acids. V lost 8 bases and J 6 bases, leaving 25 bases between the germline ends. Germline assignment: CDR1 LNHDA and CDR2 SQIVND (reference sequence). The CDR3 DNA sequence: TGTGCCAGTTCGCGATTCTCTACAGAGGGTGGCCATGGCTACACCTTC. Residues: CASSRFSTEGGHGYTF.

The V and J genes are TRBV6-5 and TRBJ2-4; perhaps D is TRBD1 or TRBD2 (5 bases each). The V end was cut by 0 bases, the J end by 11 bases, with 14 bases between. The CDR3 loop spans 14 amino acids. Germline assignment: CDR1 MNHEY and CDR2 SVGAGI. The CDR3 sequence: CASSYSWSGDVQYF. CDR3 coding DNA: TGTGCCAGCAGTTACTCCTGGTCCGGGGACGTTCAGTACTTC.

The chain couples TRBV19 to TRBJ1-5; 10 bases match TRBD1. There are 16 residues in the CDR3. Germline V lookup: CDR1 LNHDA, CDR2 SQIVND (reference sequence). J lost 6 bases, V lost 8 bases, and 13 bases had no gene match. The CDR3 DNA is TGTGCCAGTCATTCTCCGGGACAGGGGCAGGGTCAGCCCCAGCATTTT. This gives the protein CASHSPGQGQGQPQHF. Full variable domain (rest looked up from reference TRBV19 and TRBJ1-5): DGGITQSPKYLFRKEGQNVTLSCEQNLNHDAMYWYRQDPGQGLRLIYYSQIVNDFQKGDIAEGYSVSREKKESFPLTVTSAQKNPTAFYLCASHSPGQGQGQPQHFGDGTRLSIL.

The chain is built from TRBV2 and TRBJ1-4; 8 positions match TRBD1. Trimming removed 6 bases from V and 7 bases from J; junction bases left unmatched: 4. This CDR3 contains 13 residues. Per the germline V gene, CDR1 is SNHLY and CDR2 is FYNNEI. The CDR3 region is CASRDTGGEKLFF. CDR3 nucleotides: TGTGCCAGCAGGGATACAGGGGGTGAAAAACTGTTTTTT.

This clone has more than one count but fewer than ten. The rearrangement joins TRBV11-3 to TRBJ2-7; D might be TRBD2 (6 bases). The CDR3 consists of 13 residues. The V end was cut by 5 bases, the J end by 2 bases, with 10 bases between. Per germline, CDR1 SGHNT and CDR2 YENEEA. In nucleotides, the CDR3 is TGTGCCAGCAGCGCTAGCGCTACCTACGAGCAGTACTTC. This translates into CASSASATYEQYF.

V is TRBV30 and J is TRBJ1-6; 7 nucleotides match TRBD1. The trim removed 3 bases at V and 13 bases at J, leaving 24 bases unmatched. The germline gives CDR1 GTSNPN, CDR2 SVGIG (reference sequence). The CDR3 sequence is 18 residues long. CDR3 amino acids: CAWRQGGGTHLFSMPLHF. In DNA, the CDR3 is TGTGCCTGGAGACAGGGAGGGGGCACCCACCTCTTCTCAATGCCCCTCCACTTT.

The chain couples TRBV29-1 to TRBJ1-1; unclear D gene. The CDR3 consists of 14 residues. Germline CDR1 is SQVTM and CDR2 is ANQGSEA. The germline V and J ends were trimmed by 5 bases and 10 bases, with 23 bases remaining between them. The CDR3 bases are TGCAGCGTTCGGCCGGCGGATTTCACCATACGAGCTTTCTTT. Translated, it gives CSVRPADFTIRAFF.

The chain employs TRBV4-2 and TRBJ2-7; 9 nucleotides agree with TRBD2. The ends lost 0 bases at V and 2 bases at J; junction bases unmatched: 2. The CDR3 covers 15 residues. The germline V gene encodes CDR1 LGHNA and CDR2 YNFKEQ. Here the CDR3 reads CASSQESSGTYEQYF. The CDR3 nucleotides are TGTGCCAGCAGCCAAGAGTCTAGCGGGACCTACGAGCAGTACTTC.

The chain is built from TRBV29-1 and TRBJ1-1, with a possible D match to TRBD1 (5 bases). This CDR3 comprises 11 residues. Trimming removed 6 bases from V and 10 bases from J, with 15 bases in between. The germline CDR1 and CDR2 sequences are SQVTM and ANQGSEA. DNA for the CDR3: TGCAGCGTACGGGACTCGAGCGTAGCTTTCTTT. Residues: CSVRDSSVAFF.

V gene TRBV10-1 combines with J gene TRBJ2-7; the D is unclear. The V and J ends lost 4 bases and 8 bases respectively, with 9 bases between them. The CDR3 contains 11 residues. The germline V gene encodes CDR1 WNHNN and CDR2 SYGVQD (reference sequence). The CDR3 reads CASSALEKQYF. CDR3 nucleotide sequence: TGCGCCAGCAGTGCCCTAGAAAAGCAGTACTTC.

J is TRBJ2-1 and V is TRBV27; 13 nucleotides match TRBD2. Germline CDR1 is MNHEY and CDR2 is SMNVEV (reference sequence). This CDR3 has 19 residues. Trimming removed 8 bases from V and 6 bases from J; junction bases left unmatched: 19. The CDR3 DNA sequence: TGTGCCAGCTGGACGGGAGGACCTTCGGGGACTAGCGGGACCAATGAGCAGTTCTTC. Encoded protein: CASWTGGPSGTSGTNEQFF.

This chain links TRBV27 with TRBJ2-2, with TRBD2 matching over 14 bases. CDR1 is MNHEY and CDR2 is SMNVEV in the germline V gene (reference sequence). CDR3 size: 15 residues. Trimming removed 7 bases from V and 3 bases from J; junction bases left unmatched: 1. CDR3 sequence (DNA): TGTGCCAGCAAGGGACTAGCGGGAGACACCGGGGAGCTGTTTTTT. Amino acid sequence: CASKGLAGDTGELFF.

V usage is TRBV5-6 and J usage is TRBJ2-4, with a possible D match to TRBD2 (6 bases). Germline loops: CDR1 SGHDT, CDR2 YYEEEE. This CDR3 is 16 amino acids long. The V end lost 1 base, the J end lost 1 base, and 12 bases lay between the germline ends. The CDR3 loop reads CASSLYDGGAKNIQYF. The CDR3 nucleotides read TGTGCCAGCAGCTTGTATGACGGGGGTGCCAAAAACATTCAGTACTTC.

A single count supports this clone. The rearrangement joins TRBV7-2 to TRBJ1-3; D is unclear. This CDR3 is 16 amino acids long. Germline CDR1 and CDR2: SGHTA and FQGNSA. Trimming took off 2 bases at V and 2 bases at J, with 13 bases between the two ends. This chain's CDR3 is CASSLTVSATGNTIYF. DNA of the CDR3: TGTGCCAGCAGCTTAACGGTATCGGCAACTGGAAACACCATATATTTT.

The genes are TRBV6-5 and TRBJ1-4, with TRBD1 matching over 9 bases. The length of the CDR3 is 13 residues. Germline V lookup: CDR1 MNHEY, CDR2 SVGAGI. V lost 10 bases and J lost 6; bases outside the gene matches: 6. The CDR3 loop reads CAIHRGQDEKLFF. In DNA form, the CDR3 reads TGTGCCATCCACAGGGGGCAAGATGAAAAACTGTTTTTT.

This sequence joins TRBV28 and TRBJ1-4; 7 bases are shared with TRBD1. V trimming: 7 bases; J trimming: 5 bases; junction bases outside the gene matches: 10. The length of the CDR3 is 15 residues. Germline V lookup: CDR1 MDHEN, CDR2 SYDVKM. CDR3 amino acids: CASIHMNRGNEKLFF. In DNA, the CDR3 is TGTGCCAGCATTCACATGAACAGGGGCAATGAAAAACTGTTTTTT.

The V and J genes are TRBV24-1 and TRBJ1-1; D uncertain. The CDR3 totals 13 residues. V lost 4 bases and J 1 base, leaving 6 bases between the germline ends. In germline, CDR1 is KGHDR, CDR2 SFDVKD. The CDR3 nucleotides are TGTGCCACCAGTGAACTGGAGAACACTGAAGCTTTCTTT. Translating gives CATSELENTEAFF.

The chain has TRBV21-1 and TRBJ1-2; whether TRBD1, the table's D call, matches the DNA was not checked. TRBV21-1 is labeled a pseudogene. This CDR3 has 18 residues. CDR3 loop: CASSIYSGTPPNRYGYTF. As DNA, the CDR3 is TGTGCCAGCAGCATCTACTCCGGGACACCCCCTAACCGCTATGGCTACACCTTC.

The J gene is TRBJ1-2, the V gene TRBV5-4; TRBD1 matches 8 bases. Trimming took 2 bases from V and 6 from J; bases not matched to a gene: 3. There are 13 residues in the CDR3. Germline V lookup: CDR1 SGHNT, CDR2 YYREEE (reference sequence). The CDR3 nucleotides read TGTGCCAGCAGCTTAACAGGGGGGCATGGCTACACCTTC. This encodes CASSLTGGHGYTF.

In regard to this clone: An end of the junction does not agree with germline; a read error may underlie this. The chain combines TRBV7-7 with TRBJ1-1; D unclear. Germline CDR1 SSHAT, CDR2 FNYEAQ (reference sequence). This CDR3 has 13 residues. CDR3 DNA: TGTGCTAGCAGCTCCGTCGCGCGGACTGAAGCTTTCTTT. It is translated as CASSSVARTEAFF.

The J gene is TRBJ2-7, the V gene TRBV24-1, with 10 bases that match TRBD1. V lost 4 bases to trimming and J lost 6 bases; unmatched junction nucleotides: 5. The CDR3 contains 14 residues. Germline CDR1 reads KGHDR; CDR2 reads SFDVKD. CDR3 DNA sequence: TGTGCCACCAGTGACCCCGGGACAGGGGCCGAGCAGTACTTC. The encoded protein is CATSDPGTGAEQYF.

The rearrangement uses TRBV6-5 and TRBJ1-3; D might be TRBD1 (5 bases). V lost 2 bases, J lost 0 bases, and 11 bases lay in between. The CDR3 runs to 16 residues. The germline gives CDR1 MNHEY, CDR2 SVGAGI. Written as DNA, the CDR3 is TGTGCCAGCAGTTACAGGGGACGGATCTCTGGAAACACCATATATTTT. Protein product: CASSYRGRISGNTIYF.

As concerns this clone: The same CDR3 can be traced to other DNA sequences in this sample. CDR3 bases: TGTGCCAGCAGCCAAACAAACTATGGCTACACCTTC. This gives the protein CASSQTNYGYTF. This sequence joins TRBV14 and TRBJ1-2; unclear D gene. V was clipped by 2 bases and J by 2 bases, with 3 bases between them. The CDR3 spans 12 residues. Germline assignment: CDR1 SGHDN and CDR2 FVKESK.